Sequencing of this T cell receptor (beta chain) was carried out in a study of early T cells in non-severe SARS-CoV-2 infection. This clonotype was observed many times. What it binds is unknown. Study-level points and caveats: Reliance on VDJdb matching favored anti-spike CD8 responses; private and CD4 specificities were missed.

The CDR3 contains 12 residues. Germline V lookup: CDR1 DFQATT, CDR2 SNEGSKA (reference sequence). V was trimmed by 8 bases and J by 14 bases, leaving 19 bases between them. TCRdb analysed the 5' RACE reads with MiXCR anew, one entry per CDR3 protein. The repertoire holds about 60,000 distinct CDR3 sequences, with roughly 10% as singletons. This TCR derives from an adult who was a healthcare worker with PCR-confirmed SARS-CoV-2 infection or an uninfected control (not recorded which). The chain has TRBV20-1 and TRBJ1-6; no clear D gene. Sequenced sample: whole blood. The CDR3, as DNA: TGCAGTTCCCGGGCCCCCCAGAGGTCCCTCCACTTT. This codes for CSSRAPQRSLHF.